This entry concerns a single TCR beta chain. Its target is unknown. The data were taken from a study of molecular identifiers for immune sequencing clone quantification. Findings and caveats of the study: A shared barcode on identical TCR molecules could lead to underestimated sizes for highly expanded clones. Clonotypes surpassing 20 RNA copies contained over 97% of effector molecules, versus under 1% in naive cells. Around 940,000 naive cells reportedly did not prevent detection of spiked Jurkat TCR RNA from one cell.

This CDR3 is built from 14 residues. Per the germline V gene, CDR1 is LNHDA and CDR2 is SQIVND (reference sequence). Trimming cost V 5 bases and J 5 bases, with 15 bases left between them. Preparation of naive CD8 libraries involved roughly 19,000 to 1,100,000 sorted cells and 10%, 30% or 50% RNA. TCRdb reprocessed the PCR reads via MiXCR and lists one record per CDR3 protein. The sample includes hundreds of thousands of distinct CDR3 sequences, under 25% seen only once; the top ten take about 0.74%. This clonotype was sampled from a human donor in good health. Some libraries in this study had Jurkat cell RNA spiked in. The chain recombines TRBV19 with TRBJ1-1; D is undetermined. The sequencing input was naive CD8+ T cells from blood, with Jurkat cell RNA spiked in. Subset in this sample: FACS-sorted CD8+CD4-CCR7+CD45RA+ naive T cells. CDR3 bases: TGTGCCAGTAGTGATGAGGCCTTTTTTACTGAAGCTTTCTTT. Translating gives CASSDEAFFTEAFF.